A selection of T cell receptor beta chains follows, all from one sample in a study of T cells after yellow fever vaccination. TCRdb reanalysed the 5' RACE reads using MiXCR and keeps one entry per CDR3 protein. The sample yields roughly 320,000 distinct CDR3 sequences, about 10% seen once. The sequences come from CD4+ T cells sorted from PBMCs, collected 45 days after the yellow fever booster vaccination. The source of these receptors is a man between 18 and 29 years old who received the YFV17D yellow fever vaccine. The CDR3 runs from the conserved cysteine through the conserved F or W. The D gene is left open where the match is weak.

>TRBD1|TRBV7-3|15
CASSSQGTGRETQYF
>.|TRBV20-1|14
CSAAGSYSNQPQHF
>.|TRBV3-1|15
CASSQNSAPQETQYF
>TRBD1|TRBV24-1|13
CATSVRDSYGYTF
>TRBD2|TRBV6-5|16
CASSYQLAGAGDTQYF
>.|TRBV5-1|13
CASSPDRSDIQYF
>.|TRBV2|14
CASSAGQIAYEQYF
>.|TRBV7-2|14
CASSLGISTDTQYF
>TRBD1|TRBV2|14
CASSSQTGSETQYF
>.|TRBV7-2|16
CASSPSQGSRGNTIYF
>.|TRBV10-3|13
CATSGRDFYGYTF
>TRBD1|TRBV19|17
CASSLQGQGTRNQPQHF
>.|TRBV6-2/TRBV6-3|12
CASSYAEWNAFF
>.|TRBV28|14
CASSLGAANYGYTF
>TRBD1|TRBV29-1|14
CSVEGDRVTGELFF
>TRBD2|TRBV3-1|15
CASSKRGVRAETQYF
>.|TRBV15|15
CATFNPGHINQPQHF
>TRBD2|TRBV6-2/TRBV6-3|15
CATQIAGSNTGELFF
>TRBD1|TRBV5-1|15
CASRAGTANTDTQYF
>TRBD1|TRBV5-1|14
CASSKGQGLETQYF
>TRBD2|TRBV29-1|13
CSVSSGGPLGQFF
>.|TRBV6-6|12
CASTSGLYGYTF
>TRBD2|TRBV5-1|15
CASSLAGGSTDTQYF
>.|TRBV6-2/TRBV6-3|16
CASSYSLVSGANVLTF
>.|TRBV4-3|15
CASSQNRGPGNTIYF
>TRBD2|TRBV10-3|16
CATAKVSNGGTDTQYF
>.|TRBV28|13
CASSLPGFTEAFF
>.|TRBV6-1|15
CASSARGRTDYGYTF
>TRBD1|TRBV12-3/TRBV12-4|16
CASSWDRGRLWEKLFF
>.|TRBV6-5|14
CASRGGRVFSPLHF
>.|TRBV11-2|13
CASSPRRDTEAFF
>TRBD2|TRBV5-1|16
CASSLSPASGGDEQFF
>.|TRBV7-3|13
CASSNTQGYTQYF
>.|TRBV3-1|14
CASSQIGGGNTIYF
>.|TRBV5-1|13
CASRRETNYGYTF
>.|TRBV20-1|12
CSARDLLGEAFF